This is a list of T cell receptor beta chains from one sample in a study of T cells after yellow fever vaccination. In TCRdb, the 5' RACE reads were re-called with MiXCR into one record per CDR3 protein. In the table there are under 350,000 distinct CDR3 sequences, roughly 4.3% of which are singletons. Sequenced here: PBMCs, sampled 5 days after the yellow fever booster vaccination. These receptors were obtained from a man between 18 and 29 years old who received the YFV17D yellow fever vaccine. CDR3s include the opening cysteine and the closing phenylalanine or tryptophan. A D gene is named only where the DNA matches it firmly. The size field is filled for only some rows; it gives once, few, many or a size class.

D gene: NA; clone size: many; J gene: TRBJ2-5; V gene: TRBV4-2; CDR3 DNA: TGTGCCAGCAGCCAGGTCCTCCAAGAGACCCAGTACTTC; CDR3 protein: CASSQVLQETQYF
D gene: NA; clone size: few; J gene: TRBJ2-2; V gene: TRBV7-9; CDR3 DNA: TGTGCCAGCAGCTTAGGCTACAGGAACACCGGGGAGCTGTTTTTT; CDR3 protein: CASSLGYRNTGELFF
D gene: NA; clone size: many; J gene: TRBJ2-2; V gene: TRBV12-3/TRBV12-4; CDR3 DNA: TGTGCCAGCAGTTTCACCATTTCCGGGGAGCTGTTTTTT; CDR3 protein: CASSFTISGELFF
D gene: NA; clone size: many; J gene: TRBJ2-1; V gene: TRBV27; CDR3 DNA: TGTGCCAGCAGTTTACAGGGGTTTTACAATGAGCAGTTCTTC; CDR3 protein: CASSLQGFYNEQFF
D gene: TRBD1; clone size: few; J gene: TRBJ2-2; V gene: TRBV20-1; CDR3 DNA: TGCAGTGCTTACCCCGGGACAGGGATGACCGGGGAGCTGTTTTTT; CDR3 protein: CSAYPGTGMTGELFF
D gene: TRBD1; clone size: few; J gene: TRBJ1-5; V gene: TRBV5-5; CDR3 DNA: TGTGCCAGCAGCCAAGGGGGCGCGATGTCCCAGCATTTT; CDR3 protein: CASSQGGAMSQHF
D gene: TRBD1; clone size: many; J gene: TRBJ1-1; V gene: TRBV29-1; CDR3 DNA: TGCAGCGTTGGGGGAGCGTGGACAGGGGATTTTAACACTGAAGCTTTCTTT; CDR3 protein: CSVGGAWTGDFNTEAFF
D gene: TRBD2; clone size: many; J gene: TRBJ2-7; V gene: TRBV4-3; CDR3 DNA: TGCGCCAGCAGCCTCCTCAGGGCTAGCGGGAGCTCCTACGAGCAGTACTTC; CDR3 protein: CASSLLRASGSSYEQYF
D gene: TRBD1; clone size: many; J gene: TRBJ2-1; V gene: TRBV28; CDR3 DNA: TGTGCCAGCACCGAGACCGGGACAGGGAGACGGGATGAGCAGTTCTTC; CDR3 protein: CASTETGTGRRDEQFF
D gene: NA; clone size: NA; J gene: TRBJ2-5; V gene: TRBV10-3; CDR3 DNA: TGTGCCTCCCACCAAGGGAGGGGGGGCCCGGAGACCCAGTACTTC; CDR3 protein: CASHQGRGGPETQYF
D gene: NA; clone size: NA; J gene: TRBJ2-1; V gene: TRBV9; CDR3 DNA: TGTGCCAGCAGCGTGGGAAAGCGTCGGTACAATGAGCAGTTCTTC; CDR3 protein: CASSVGKRRYNEQFF
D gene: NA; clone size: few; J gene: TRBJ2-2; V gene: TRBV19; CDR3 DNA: TGTGCCAGTAGTATCCCGGGTTTCGACACCGGGGAGCTGTTTTTT; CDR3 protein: CASSIPGFDTGELFF
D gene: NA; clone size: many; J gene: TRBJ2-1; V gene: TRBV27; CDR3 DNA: TGTGCCACCGGGGTCATATCCAGTCGCAATGAGCAGTTCTTC; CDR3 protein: CATGVISSRNEQFF
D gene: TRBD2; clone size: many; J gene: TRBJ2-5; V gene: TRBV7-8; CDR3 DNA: TGTGCCAGCAGCTTACAGCGGGGGGGCCGAGAGACCCAGTACTTC; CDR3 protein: CASSLQRGGRETQYF
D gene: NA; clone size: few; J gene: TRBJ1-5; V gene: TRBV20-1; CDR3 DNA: TGCAGTGCTAGAGGGAGTGACTATAGCAATCAGCCCCAGCATTTT; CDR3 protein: CSARGSDYSNQPQHF
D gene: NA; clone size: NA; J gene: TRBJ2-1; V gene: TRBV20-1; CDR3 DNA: TGCAGCGCTAGGGCTTTCGGCTCCTACAATGAGCAGTTCTTC; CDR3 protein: CSARAFGSYNEQFF
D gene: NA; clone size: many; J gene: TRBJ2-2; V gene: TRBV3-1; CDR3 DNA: TGTGCCAGCAGGATCCAGTTAAACACCGGGGAGCTGTTTTTT; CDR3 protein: CASRIQLNTGELFF
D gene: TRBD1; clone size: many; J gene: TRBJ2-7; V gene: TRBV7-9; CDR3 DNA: TGTGCCAGCAGCCTATTGGGGACAGGGTACCGGACGGAGGACTTC; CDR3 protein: CASSLLGTGYRTEDF
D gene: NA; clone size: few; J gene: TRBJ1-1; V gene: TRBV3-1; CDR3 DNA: TGTGCCCCCTCGCTTGGGAGTGAAGCTTTCTTT; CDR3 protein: CAPSLGSEAFF
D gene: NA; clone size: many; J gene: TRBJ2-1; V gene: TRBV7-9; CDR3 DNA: TGTGCCAGCTCCTGGGGCGCTACCTACAATGAGCAGTTCTTC; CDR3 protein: CASSWGATYNEQFF
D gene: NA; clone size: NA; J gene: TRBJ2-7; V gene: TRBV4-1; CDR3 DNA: TGCGCCAGCAGCCAAAAGGGACGGGCAGGGGAGAACGAGCAGTACTTC; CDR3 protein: CASSQKGRAGENEQYF
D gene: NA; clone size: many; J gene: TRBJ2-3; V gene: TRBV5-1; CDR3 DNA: TGCGCCAGCAGCTTTCGAGCAGGGACAGATACGCAGTATTTT; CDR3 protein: CASSFRAGTDTQYF
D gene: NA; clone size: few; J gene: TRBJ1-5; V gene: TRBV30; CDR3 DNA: TGTGCCTGGAGTCCGGACAGTCCTCGTCAGCCCCAGCATTTT; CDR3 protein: CAWSPDSPRQPQHF
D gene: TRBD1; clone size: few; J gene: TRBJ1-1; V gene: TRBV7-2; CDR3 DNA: TGTGCCAGCAGCTTTTTGCGGGGACAGGGACCTTTCTTT; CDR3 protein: CASSFLRGQGPFF
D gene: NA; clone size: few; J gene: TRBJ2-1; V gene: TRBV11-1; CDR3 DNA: TGTGCCAGCAGCCGGAGGGCTACCTCCTACAATGAGCAGTTCTTC; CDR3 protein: CASSRRATSYNEQFF
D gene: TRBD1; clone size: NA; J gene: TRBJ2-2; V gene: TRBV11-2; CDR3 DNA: TGTGCCAGCAGCATCGGCACAGGGGGCAGCTATAGGCTAGTTACCGGGGAGCTGTTTTTT; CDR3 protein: CASSIGTGGSYRLVTGELFF
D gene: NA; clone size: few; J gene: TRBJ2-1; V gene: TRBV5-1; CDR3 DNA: TGCGCCAGCAGCTCCGGGCGGGCAGACTACAATGAGCAGTTCTTC; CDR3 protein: CASSSGRADYNEQFF
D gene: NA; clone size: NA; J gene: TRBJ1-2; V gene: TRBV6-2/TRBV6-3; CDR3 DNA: TGTGCCAGCAGTTACTCGATCAGGGTGGATGGCTACACCTTC; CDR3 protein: CASSYSIRVDGYTF
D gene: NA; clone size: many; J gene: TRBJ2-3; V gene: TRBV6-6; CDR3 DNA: TGTGCCAGCAGTTACTCGGCCGGGGGCCGCACAGATACGCAGTATTTT; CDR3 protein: CASSYSAGGRTDTQYF
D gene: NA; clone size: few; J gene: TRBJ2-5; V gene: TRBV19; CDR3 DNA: TGTGCCAGTAGTCCCCCCATCGGGCGGGAGACCCAGTACTTC; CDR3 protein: CASSPPIGRETQYF
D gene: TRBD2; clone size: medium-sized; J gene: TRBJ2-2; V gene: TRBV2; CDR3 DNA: TGTGCCAGCAGTCGCACTAGCGGAGCGAACACCGGGGAGCTGTTTTTT; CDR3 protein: CASSRTSGANTGELFF
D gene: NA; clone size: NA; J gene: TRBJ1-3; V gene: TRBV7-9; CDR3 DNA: TGTGCCAGCAGCTTAGTGCCGGCCAGGGACCCTGGGCACGGAAACACCATATATTTT; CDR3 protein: CASSLVPARDPGHGNTIYF
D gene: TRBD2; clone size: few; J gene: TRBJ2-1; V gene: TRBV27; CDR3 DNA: TGTGCCAGCAGTTTCAAGCGGGGGGGGTTAAGGTTCTTC; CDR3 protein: CASSFKRGGLRFF
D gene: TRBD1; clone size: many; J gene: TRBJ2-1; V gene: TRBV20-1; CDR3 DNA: TGCAGTGCTCCACTCCGGGACAGGGGGAACAATGAGCAGTTCTTC; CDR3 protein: CSAPLRDRGNNEQFF
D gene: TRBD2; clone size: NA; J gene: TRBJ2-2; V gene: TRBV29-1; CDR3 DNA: TGCAGCGTCAGCCTTAGCGGGGGGCTTACAGCGGAGCTGTTTTTT; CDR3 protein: CSVSLSGGLTAELFF
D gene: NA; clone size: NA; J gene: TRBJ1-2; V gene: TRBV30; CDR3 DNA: TGTGCCTGGAGTGTACAGGGACTACTCTATGGCTACACCTTC; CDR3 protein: CAWSVQGLLYGYTF
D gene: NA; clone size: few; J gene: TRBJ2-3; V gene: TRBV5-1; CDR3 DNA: TGCGCCAGCAACCCTCGGGCCGCCCGGGGGACAGATACGCAGTATTTT; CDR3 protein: CASNPRAARGTDTQYF
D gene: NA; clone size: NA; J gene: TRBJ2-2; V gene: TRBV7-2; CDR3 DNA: TGTGCCAGCAGACCTGGCGGGGCCGGGGAGCTGTTTTTT; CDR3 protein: CASRPGGAGELFF
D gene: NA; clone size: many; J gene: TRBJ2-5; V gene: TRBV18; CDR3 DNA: TGTGCCAGCTCCCGGGGAGTTGAAGAGACCCAGTACTTC; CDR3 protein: CASSRGVEETQYF
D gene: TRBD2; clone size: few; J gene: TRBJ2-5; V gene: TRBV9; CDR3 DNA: TGTGCCAGCAGCGACACACTAGCGGCCCAGGAGACCCAGTACTTC; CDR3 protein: CASSDTLAAQETQYF